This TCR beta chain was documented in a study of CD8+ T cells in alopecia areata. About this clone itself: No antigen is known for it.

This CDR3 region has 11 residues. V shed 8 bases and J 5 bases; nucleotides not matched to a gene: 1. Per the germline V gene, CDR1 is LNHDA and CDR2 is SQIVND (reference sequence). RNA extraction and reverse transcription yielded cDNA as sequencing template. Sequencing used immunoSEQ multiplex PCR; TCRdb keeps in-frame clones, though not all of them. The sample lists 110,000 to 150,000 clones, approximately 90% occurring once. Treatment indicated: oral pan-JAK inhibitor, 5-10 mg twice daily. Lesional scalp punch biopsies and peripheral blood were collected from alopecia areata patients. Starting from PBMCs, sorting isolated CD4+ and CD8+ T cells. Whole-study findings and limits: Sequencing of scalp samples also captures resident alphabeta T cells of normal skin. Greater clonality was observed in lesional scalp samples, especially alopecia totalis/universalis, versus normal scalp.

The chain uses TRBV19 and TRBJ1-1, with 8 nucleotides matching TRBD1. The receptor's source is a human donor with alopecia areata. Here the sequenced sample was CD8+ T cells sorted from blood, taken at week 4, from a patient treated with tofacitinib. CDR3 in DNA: TGTGCCAGTCGACAGGGGACTGAAGCTTTCTTT. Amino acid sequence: CASRQGTEAFF. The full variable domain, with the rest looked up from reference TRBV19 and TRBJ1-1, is DGGITQSPKYLFRKEGQNVTLSCEQNLNHDAMYWYRQDPGQGLRLIYYSQIVNDFQKGDIAEGYSVSREKKESFPLTVTSAQKNPTAFYLCASRQGTEAFFGQGTRLTVV.